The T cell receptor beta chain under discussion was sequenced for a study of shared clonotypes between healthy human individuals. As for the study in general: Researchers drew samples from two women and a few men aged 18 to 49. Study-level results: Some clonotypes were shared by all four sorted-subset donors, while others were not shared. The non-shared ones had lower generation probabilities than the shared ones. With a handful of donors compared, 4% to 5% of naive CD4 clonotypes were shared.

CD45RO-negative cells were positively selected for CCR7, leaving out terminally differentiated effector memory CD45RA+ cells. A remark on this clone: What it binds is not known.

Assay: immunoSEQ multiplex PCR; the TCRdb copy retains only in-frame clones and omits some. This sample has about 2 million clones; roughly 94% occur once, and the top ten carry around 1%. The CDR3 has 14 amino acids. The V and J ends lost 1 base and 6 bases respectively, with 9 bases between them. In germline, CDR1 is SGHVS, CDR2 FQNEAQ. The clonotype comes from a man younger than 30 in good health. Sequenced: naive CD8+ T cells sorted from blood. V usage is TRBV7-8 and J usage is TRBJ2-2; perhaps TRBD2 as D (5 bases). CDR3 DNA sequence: TGTGCCAGCAGCTTAGTGCCGGGATCCGGGGAGCTGTTTTTT. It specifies CASSLVPGSGELFF.